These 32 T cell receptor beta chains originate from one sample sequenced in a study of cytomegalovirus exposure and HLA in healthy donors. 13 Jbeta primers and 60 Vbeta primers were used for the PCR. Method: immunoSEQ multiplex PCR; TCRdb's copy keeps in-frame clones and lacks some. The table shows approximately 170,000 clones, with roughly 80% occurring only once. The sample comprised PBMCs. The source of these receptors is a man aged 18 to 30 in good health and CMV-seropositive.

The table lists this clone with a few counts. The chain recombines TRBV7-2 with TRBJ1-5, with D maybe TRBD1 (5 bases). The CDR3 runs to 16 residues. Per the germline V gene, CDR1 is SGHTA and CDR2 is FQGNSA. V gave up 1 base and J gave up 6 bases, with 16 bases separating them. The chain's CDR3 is CASSLGGGSIFQPQHF. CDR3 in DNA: TGTGCCAGCAGCTTAGGTGGGGGGTCTATTTTTCAGCCCCAGCATTTT. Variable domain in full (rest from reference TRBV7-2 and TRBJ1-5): GAGVSQSPSNKVTEKGKDVELRCDPISGHTALYWYRQSLGQGLEFLIYFQGNSAPDKSGLPSDRFSAERTGGSVSTLTIQRTQQEDSAVYLCASSLGGGSIFQPQHFGDGTRLSIL.

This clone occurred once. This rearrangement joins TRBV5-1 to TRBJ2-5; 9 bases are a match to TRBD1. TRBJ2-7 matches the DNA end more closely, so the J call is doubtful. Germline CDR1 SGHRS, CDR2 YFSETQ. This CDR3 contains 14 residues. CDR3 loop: CASSWGDRENEQYF. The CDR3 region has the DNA TGCGCCAGCAGCTGGGGGGACAGGGAGAACGAGCAGTACTTC.

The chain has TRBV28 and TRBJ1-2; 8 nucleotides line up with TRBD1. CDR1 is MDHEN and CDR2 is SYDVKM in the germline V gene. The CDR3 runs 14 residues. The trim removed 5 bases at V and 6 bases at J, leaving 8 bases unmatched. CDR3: CASSPIRGPDGYTF. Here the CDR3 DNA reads TGTGCCAGCAGTCCGATCAGGGGGCCGGATGGCTACACCTTC.

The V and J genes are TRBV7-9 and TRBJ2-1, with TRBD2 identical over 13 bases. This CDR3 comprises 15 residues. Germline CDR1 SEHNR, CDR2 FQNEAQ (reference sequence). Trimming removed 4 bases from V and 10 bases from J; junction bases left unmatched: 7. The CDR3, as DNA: TGTGCCAGCAGCTCCGGGACTAGCGGGGTAGGAGAGCAGTTCTTC. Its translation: CASSSGTSGVGEQFF.

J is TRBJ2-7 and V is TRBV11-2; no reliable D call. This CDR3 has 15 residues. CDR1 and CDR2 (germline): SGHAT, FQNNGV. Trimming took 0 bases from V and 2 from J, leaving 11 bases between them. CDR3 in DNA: TGTGCCAGCAGCTTAGAGAGTACAGAGACCTACGAGCAGTACTTC. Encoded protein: CASSLESTETYEQYF. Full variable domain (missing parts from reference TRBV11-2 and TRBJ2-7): EAGVAQSPRYKIIEKRQSVAFWCNPISGHATLYWYQQILGQGPKLLIQFQNNGVVDDSQLPKDRFSAERLKGVDSTLKIQPAKLEDSAVYLCASSLESTETYEQYFGPGTRLTVT.

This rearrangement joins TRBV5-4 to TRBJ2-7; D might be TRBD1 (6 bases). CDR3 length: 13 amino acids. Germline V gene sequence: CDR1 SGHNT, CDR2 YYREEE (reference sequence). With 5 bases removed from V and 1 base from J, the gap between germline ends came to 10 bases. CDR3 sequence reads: CASSPQGSYEQYF. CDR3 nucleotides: TGTGCCAGCAGTCCACAGGGATCCTACGAGCAGTACTTC. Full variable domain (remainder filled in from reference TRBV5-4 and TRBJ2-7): ETGVTQSPTHLIKTRGQQVTLRCSSQSGHNTVSWYQQALGQGPQFIFQYYREEENGRGNFPPRFSGLQFPNYSSELNVNALELDDSALYLCASSPQGSYEQYFGPGTRLTVT.

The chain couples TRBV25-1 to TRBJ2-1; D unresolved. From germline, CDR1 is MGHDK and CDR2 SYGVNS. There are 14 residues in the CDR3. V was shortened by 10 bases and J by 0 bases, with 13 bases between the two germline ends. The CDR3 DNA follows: TGTGCCAACCTAGGAAGTGTCTCCTACAATGAGCAGTTCTTC. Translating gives CANLGSVSYNEQFF.

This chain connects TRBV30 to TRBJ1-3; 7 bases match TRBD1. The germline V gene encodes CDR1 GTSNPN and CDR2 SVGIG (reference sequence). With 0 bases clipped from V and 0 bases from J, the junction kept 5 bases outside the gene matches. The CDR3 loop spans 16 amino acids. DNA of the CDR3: TGTGCCTGGAGTGTACAGGGGACCGTCTCTGGAAACACCATATATTTT. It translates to CAWSVQGTVSGNTIYF.

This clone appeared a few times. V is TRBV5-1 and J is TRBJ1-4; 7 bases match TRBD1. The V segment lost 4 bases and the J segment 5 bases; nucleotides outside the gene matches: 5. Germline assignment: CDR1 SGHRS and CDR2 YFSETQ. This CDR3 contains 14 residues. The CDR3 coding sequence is TGCGCCAGCAGCACAGGGGCCACGAATGAAAAACTGTTTTTT. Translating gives CASSTGATNEKLFF.

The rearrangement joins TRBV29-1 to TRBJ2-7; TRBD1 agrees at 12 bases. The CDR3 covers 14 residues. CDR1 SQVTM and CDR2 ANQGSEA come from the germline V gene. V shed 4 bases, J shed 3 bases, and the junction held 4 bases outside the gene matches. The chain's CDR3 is CSVGDRGRLYEQYF. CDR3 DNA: TGCAGCGTTGGGGACAGGGGGCGCCTCTACGAGCAGTACTTC.

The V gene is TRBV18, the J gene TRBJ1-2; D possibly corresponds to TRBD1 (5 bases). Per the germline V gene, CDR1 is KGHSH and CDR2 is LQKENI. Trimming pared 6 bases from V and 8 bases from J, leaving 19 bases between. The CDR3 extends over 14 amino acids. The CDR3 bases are TGTGCCAGCTCGCCCGTAGGGGAAGCTATCGGCTACACCTTC. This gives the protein CASSPVGEAIGYTF.

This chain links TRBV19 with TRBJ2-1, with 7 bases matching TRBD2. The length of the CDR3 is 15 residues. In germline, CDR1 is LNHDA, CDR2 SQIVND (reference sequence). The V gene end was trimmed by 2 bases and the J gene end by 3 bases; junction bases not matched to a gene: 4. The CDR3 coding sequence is TGTGCCAGTAGTATATGGGGGAGGGACTACAATGAGCAGTTCTTC. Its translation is CASSIWGRDYNEQFF.

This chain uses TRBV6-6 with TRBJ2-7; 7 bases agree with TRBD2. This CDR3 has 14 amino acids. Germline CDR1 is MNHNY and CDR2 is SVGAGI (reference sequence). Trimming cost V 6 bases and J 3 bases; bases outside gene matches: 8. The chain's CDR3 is CASRIPSSGYEQYF. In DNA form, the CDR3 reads TGTGCCAGCAGGATCCCGTCTAGCGGCTACGAGCAGTACTTC.

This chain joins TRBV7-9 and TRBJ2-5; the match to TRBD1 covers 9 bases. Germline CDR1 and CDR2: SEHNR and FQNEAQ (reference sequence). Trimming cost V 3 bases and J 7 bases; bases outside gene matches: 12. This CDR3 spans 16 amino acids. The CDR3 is CASSFAPGQGFGTQYF. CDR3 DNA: TGTGCCAGCAGCTTCGCGCCGGGACAGGGATTCGGGACCCAGTACTTC.

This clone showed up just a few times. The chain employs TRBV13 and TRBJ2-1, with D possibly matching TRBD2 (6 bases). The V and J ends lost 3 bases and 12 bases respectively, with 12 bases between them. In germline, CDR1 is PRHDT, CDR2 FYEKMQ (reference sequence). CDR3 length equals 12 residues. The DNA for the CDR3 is TGTGCCAGCAGCTTGGTGCGGGACCGGCAGTTCTTC. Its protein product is CASSLVRDRQFF.

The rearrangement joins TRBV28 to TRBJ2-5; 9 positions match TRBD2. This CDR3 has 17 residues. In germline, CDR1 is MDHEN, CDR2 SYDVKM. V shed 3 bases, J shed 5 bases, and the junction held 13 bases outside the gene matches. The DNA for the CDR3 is TGTGCCAGCAGTTTGGGCCTAGCGGGAATGGTCGGGGAGACCCAGTACTTC. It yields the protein CASSLGLAGMVGETQYF.

The chain's CDR3 is CASQGTADNEQFF. The CDR3 DNA reads TGTGCCAGCCAGGGGACAGCGGACAATGAGCAGTTCTTC. V is TRBV18 and J is TRBJ2-1, with 7 bases identical to TRBD1. This CDR3 contains 13 residues. J lost 5 bases, V lost 8 bases, and 6 bases had no gene match. Per the germline V gene, CDR1 is KGHSH and CDR2 is LQKENI. The whole variable domain, filled in from reference TRBV18 and TRBJ2-1, reads NAGVMQNPRHLVRRRGQEARLRCSPMKGHSHVYWYRQLPEEGLKFMVYLQKENIIDESGMPKERFSAEFPKEGPSILRIQQVVRGDSAAYFCASQGTADNEQFFGPGTRLTVL.

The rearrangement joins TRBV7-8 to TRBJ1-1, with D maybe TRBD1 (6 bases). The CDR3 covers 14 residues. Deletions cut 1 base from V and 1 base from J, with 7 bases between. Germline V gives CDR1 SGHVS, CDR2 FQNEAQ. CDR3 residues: CASSLDRENTEAFF. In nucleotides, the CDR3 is TGTGCCAGCAGCTTAGACAGGGAGAACACTGAAGCTTTCTTT.

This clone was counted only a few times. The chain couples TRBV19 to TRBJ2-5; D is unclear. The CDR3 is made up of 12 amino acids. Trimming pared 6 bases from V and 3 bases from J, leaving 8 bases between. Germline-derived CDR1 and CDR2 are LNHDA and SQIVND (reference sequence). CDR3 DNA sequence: TGTGCCAGTAGCCGGCGGAAAGAGACCCAGTACTTC. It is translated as CASSRRKETQYF.

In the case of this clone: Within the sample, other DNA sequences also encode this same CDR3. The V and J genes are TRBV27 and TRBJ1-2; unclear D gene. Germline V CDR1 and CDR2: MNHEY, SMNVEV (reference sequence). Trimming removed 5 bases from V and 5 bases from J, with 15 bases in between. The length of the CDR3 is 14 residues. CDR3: CASSPSGQFYGYTF. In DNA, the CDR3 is TGTGCCAGCAGTCCCAGTGGGCAGTTTTATGGCTACACCTTC.

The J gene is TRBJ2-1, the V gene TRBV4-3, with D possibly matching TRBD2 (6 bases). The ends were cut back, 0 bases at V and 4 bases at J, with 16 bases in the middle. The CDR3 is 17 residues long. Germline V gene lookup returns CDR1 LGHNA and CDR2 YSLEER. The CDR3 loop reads CASSQEAGQGRYNEQFF. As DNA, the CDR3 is TGCGCCAGCAGCCAAGAAGCGGGCCAGGGTAGGTACAATGAGCAGTTCTTC.

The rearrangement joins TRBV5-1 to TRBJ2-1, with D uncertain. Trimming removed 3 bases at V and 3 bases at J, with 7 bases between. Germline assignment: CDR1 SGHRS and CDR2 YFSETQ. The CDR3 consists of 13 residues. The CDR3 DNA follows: TGCGCCAGCAGCTCCCCCCGCTACAATGAGCAGTTCTTC. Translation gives CASSSPRYNEQFF.

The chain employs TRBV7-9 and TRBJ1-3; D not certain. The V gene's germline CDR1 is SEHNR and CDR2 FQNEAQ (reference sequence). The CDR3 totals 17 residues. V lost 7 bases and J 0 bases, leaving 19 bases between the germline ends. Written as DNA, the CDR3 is TGTGCCAGCACCCCCACGGGCGGGAAGGCCTCTGGAAACACCATATATTTT. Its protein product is CASTPTGGKASGNTIYF. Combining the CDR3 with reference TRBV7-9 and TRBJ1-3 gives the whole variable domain DTGVSQNPRHKITKRGQNVTFRCDPISEHNRLYWYRQTLGQGPEFLTYFQNEAQLEKSRLLSDRFSAERPKGSFSTLEIQRTEQGDSAMYLCASTPTGGKASGNTIYFGEGSWLTVV.

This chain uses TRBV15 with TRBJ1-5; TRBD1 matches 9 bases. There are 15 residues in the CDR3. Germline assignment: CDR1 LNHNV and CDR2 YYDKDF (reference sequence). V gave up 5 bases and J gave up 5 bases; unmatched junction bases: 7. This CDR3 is CATSGRQGGDQPQHF. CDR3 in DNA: TGTGCCACCAGCGGACGACAGGGGGGAGATCAGCCCCAGCATTTT.

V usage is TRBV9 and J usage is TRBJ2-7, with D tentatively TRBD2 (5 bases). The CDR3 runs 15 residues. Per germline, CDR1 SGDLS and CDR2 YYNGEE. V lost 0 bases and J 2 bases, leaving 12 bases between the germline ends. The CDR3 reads CASSVGLTPAYEQYF. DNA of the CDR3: TGTGCCAGCAGCGTAGGACTAACTCCTGCCTACGAGCAGTACTTC.

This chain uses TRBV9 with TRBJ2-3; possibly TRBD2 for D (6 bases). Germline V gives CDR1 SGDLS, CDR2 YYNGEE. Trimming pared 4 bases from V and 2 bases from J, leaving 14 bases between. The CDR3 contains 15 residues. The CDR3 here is CASSSSGGTTDTQYF. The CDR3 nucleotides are TGTGCCAGCAGCTCTAGTGGGGGGACCACAGATACGCAGTATTTT.

As DNA, the CDR3 is TGTGCCAGCAGTTCGATCGGACAGGGTCGGGGCTACACCTTC. Protein sequence: CASSSIGQGRGYTF. The chain uses TRBV6-5 and TRBJ1-2; 8 positions match TRBD1. Germline lookup yields CDR1 MNHEY and CDR2 SVGAGI. The V and J ends lost 4 bases and 8 bases, in that order; junction bases with no gene match: 9. The CDR3 sequence is 14 residues long.

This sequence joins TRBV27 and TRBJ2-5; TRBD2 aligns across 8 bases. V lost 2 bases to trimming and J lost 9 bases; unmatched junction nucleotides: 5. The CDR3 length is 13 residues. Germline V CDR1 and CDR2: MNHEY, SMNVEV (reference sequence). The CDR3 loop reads CASSLGRREAQYF. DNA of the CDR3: TGTGCCAGCAGTTTAGGGCGGCGGGAGGCCCAGTACTTC.

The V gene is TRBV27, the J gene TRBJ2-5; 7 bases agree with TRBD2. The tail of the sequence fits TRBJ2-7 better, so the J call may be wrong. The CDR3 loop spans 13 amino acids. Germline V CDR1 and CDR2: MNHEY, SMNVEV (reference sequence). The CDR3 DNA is TGTGCCAGCAGTTCGCGGGAGTTCAACGAGCAGTACTTC. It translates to CASSSREFNEQYF.

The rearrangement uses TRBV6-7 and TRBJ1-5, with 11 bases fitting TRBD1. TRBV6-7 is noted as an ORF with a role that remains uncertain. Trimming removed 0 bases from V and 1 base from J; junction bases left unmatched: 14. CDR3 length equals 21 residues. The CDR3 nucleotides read TGTGCCAGCAGTTACTCGATTGCAAGGGACAGGGGGTTTCCAAGCAATCAGCCCCAGCATTTT. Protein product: CASSYSIARDRGFPSNQPQHF.

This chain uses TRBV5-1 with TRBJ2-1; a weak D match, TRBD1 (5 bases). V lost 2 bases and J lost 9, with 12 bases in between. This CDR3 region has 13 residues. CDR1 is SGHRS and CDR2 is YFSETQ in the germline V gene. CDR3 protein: CASSLNERGEQFF. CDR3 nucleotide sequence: TGCGCCAGCAGCTTAAATGAAAGGGGTGAGCAGTTCTTC.

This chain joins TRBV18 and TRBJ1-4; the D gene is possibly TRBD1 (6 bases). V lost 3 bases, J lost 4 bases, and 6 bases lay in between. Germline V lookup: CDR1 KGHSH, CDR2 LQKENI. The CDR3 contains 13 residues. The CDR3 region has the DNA TGTGCCAGCTCACCGGACAGTAATGAAAAACTGTTTTTT. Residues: CASSPDSNEKLFF.